This entry features one T cell receptor (beta chain) sequence. PCR amplification relied on 60 Vbeta primers (plus 13 Jbeta primers). In the authors' workflow: About 12 million of some 80 million unique TCR beta chains were shared, per a later count. Method: immunoSEQ multiplex PCR; TCRdb's copy keeps in-frame clones and lacks some. Clone size and the V and J calls come from that table; the DNA yielded D and trimming. The repertoire has about 73,000 clones, around 75% of them found once; the top ten carry roughly an eighth. The sample comes from a study of cytomegalovirus exposure and HLA in healthy donors. Trimming cost V 8 bases and J 0 bases, with 14 bases left between them. Germline loops: CDR1 WSHSY, CDR2 SAAADI. The length of the CDR3 is 15 residues.

This clonotype originated in a man in his 70s in good health and CMV-seronegative. The chain links TRBV10-2 to TRBJ1-3, with D tentatively TRBD1 (6 bases). Sequencing was carried out using PBMCs. In DNA form, the CDR3 reads TGCGCCAGCCTCACAGGGTCCAACTCTGGAAACACCATATATTTT. This sequence encodes CASLTGSNSGNTIYF.